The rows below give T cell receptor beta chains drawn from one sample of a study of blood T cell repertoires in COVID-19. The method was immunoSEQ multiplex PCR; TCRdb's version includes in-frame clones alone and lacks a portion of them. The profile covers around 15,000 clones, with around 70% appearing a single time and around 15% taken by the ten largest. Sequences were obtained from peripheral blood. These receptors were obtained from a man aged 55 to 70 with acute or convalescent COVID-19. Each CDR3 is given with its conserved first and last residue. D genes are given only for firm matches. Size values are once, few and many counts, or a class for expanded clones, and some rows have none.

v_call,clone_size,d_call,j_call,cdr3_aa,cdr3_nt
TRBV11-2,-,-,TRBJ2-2,CASSSLGAGELFF,TGTGCCAGCAGCTCCCTGGGGGCTGGGGAGCTGTTTTTT
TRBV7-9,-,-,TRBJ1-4,CASSGDSSYSIHNEKLFF,TGTGCCAGCAGCGGTGACAGCTCCTACTCGATCCATAATGAAAAACTGTTTTTT
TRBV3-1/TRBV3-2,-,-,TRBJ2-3,CASSQHTDTQYF,TGTGCCAGCAGCCAACACACAGATACGCAGTATTTT
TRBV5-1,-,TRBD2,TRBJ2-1,CASSLGGTSGSSISYNEQFF,TGCGCCAGCAGCTTGGGGGGGACTAGCGGGAGTTCTATCTCCTACAATGAGCAGTTCTTC
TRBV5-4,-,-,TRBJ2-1,CASSLRHNNEQFF,TGTGCCAGCAGCCTGAGACACAACAATGAGCAGTTCTTC
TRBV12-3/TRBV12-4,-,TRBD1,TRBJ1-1,CASSRTGTEAFF,TGTGCCAGCAGTAGGACAGGCACTGAAGCTTTCTTT
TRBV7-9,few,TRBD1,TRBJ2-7,CASSFPGQGASEQYF,TGTGCCAGCAGCTTCCCAGGACAGGGGGCTTCCGAGCAGTACTTC
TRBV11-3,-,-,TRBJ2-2,CASSLEDNGELFF,TGTGCCAGCAGCTTAGAAGACAACGGGGAGCTGTTTTTT
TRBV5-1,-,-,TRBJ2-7,CASSPDGSSYEQYF,TGCGCCAGCAGTCCTGACGGGAGCTCCTACGAGCAGTACTTC
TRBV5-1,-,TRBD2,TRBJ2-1,CASSLAGTSNYEQFF,TGCGCCAGCAGCTTGGCCGGGACTAGCAACTATGAGCAGTTCTTC
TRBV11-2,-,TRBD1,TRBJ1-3,CASSDDRVAGNTIYF,TGTGCCAGCAGCGACGACAGGGTGGCTGGAAACACCATATATTTT
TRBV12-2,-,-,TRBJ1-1,CASRLAKGQERNTEAFF,TGTGCAAGTCGCTTAGCGAAGGGACAGGAGAGGAACACTGAAGCTTTCTTT
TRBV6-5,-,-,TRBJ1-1,CASSNGYTEAFF,TGTGCCAGCAGTAACGGGTACACTGAAGCTTTCTTT
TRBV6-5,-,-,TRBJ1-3,CASSLGIFGNTIYF,TGTGCCAGCAGTTTGGGCATCTTTGGAAACACCATATATTTT
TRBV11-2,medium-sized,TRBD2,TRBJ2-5,CASSSGLILPFQETQYF,TGTGCCAGCAGCTCGGGACTAATCCTACCCTTCCAAGAGACCCAGTACTTC
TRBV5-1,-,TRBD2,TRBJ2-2,CASSLEASGSTGELFF,TGCGCCAGCAGCTTGGAGGCTAGCGGGTCCACCGGGGAGCTGTTTTTT
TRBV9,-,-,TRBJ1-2,CASSVAGYGYTF,TGTGCCAGCAGCGTAGCGGGCTATGGCTACACCTTC
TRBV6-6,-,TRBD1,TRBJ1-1,CASRGRTGLDEAFF,TGTGCCAGCCGGGGGAGGACAGGGCTTGATGAAGCTTTCTTT
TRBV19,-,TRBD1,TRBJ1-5,CASSTTGGYGNQPQHF,TGTGCCAGTAGTACAACAGGGGGGTACGGCAATCAGCCCCAGCATTTT
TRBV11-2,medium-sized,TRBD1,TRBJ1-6,CASSFGQGNSPLHF,TGTGCCAGCAGCTTCGGACAGGGTAATTCACCCCTCCACTTT
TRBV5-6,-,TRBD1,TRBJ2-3,CASSSRDRDTDTQYF,TGTGCCAGCAGCAGCCGGGACAGGGACACAGATACGCAGTATTTT
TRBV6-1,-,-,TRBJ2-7,CASSEAVSQGSYEQYF,TGTGCCAGCAGTGAAGCGGTTTCTCAGGGGTCCTACGAGCAGTACTTC
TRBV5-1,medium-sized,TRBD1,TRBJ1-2,CASRSDRSHYGYTF,TGCGCCAGCAGGTCGGACAGGTCTCACTATGGCTACACCTTC
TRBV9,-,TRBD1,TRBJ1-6,CASSETGGVSPLHF,TGTGCCAGCAGCGAAACAGGGGGGGTTTCACCCCTCCACTTT
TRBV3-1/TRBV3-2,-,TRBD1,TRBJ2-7,CASSTYGQAPGEQYF,TGTGCCAGCAGCACCTACGGACAGGCCCCCGGCGAGCAGTACTTC
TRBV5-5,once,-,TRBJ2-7,CASSLGYNNYEQYF,TGTGCCAGCAGCTTGGGGTACAACAACTACGAGCAGTACTTC
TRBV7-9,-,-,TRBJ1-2,CASSPARQGIYGYTF,TGTGCCAGCAGCCCCGCCCGGCAGGGGATTTATGGCTACACCTTC
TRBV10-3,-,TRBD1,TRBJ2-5,CAISDSQRGLETQYF,TGTGCCATCAGTGACTCCCAAAGGGGGCTTGAGACCCAGTACTTC
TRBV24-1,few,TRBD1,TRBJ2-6,CATSQKDRGLTGANVLTF,TGTGCCACCAGTCAAAAGGACAGGGGGTTGACTGGGGCCAACGTCCTGACTTTC
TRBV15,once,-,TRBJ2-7,CATRKTGASYEQYF,TGTGCCACCCGGAAAACGGGAGCATCCTACGAGCAGTACTTC
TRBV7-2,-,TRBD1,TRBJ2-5,CASSNRDRGRETQYF,TGTGCCAGCAGCAACCGGGACAGGGGGCGGGAGACCCAGTACTTC
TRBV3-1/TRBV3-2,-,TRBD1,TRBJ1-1,CASSQPLDRVNTEAFF,TGTGCCAGCAGCCAACCGTTGGACAGGGTGAACACTGAAGCTTTCTTT
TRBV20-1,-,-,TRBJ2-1,CSASGGAEQFF,TGCAGTGCTAGTGGGGGCGCTGAGCAGTTCTTC
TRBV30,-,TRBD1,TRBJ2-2,CAWSGQGTGELFF,TGTGCCTGGAGCGGACAGGGTACCGGGGAGCTGTTTTTT
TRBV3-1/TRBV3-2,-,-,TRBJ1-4,CASRAGPTNEKLFF,TGTGCCAGCAGGGCGGGCCCAACTAATGAAAAACTGTTTTTT
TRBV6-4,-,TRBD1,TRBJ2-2,CASSAGTGDTGELFF,TGTGCCAGCAGCGCCGGGACAGGGGACACCGGGGAGCTGTTTTTT
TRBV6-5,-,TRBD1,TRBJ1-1,CASSRGRTEAFF,TGTGCCAGCAGTAGGGGGCGCACTGAAGCTTTCTTT
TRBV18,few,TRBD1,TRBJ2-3,CASPGQGLADTQYF,TGTGCCAGCCCAGGACAGGGTTTAGCAGATACGCAGTATTTT
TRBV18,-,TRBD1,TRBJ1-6,CASSPPGQGIRHSPLHF,TGTGCCAGCTCACCGCCGGGACAGGGGATTCGGCATTCACCCCTCCACTTT
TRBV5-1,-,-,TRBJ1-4,CASSLGGEKLFF,TGCGCCAGCAGCTTAGGGGGAGAAAAACTGTTTTTT
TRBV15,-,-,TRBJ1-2,CATSRGPGQNYGYTF,TGTGCCACCAGCAGGGGGCCGGGACAAAACTATGGCTACACCTTC
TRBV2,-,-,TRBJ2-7,CASSVQRIGREQYF,TGTGCCAGCAGTGTTCAGCGGATAGGTAGAGAGCAGTACTTC
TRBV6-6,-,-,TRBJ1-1,CASASNGGTEAFF,TGTGCCAGTGCGAGTAATGGGGGGACTGAAGCTTTCTTT
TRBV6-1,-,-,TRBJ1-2,CASSEDRDYGYTF,TGTGCCAGCAGTGAAGACAGAGACTATGGCTACACCTTC
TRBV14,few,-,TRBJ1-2,CASSQDGQRRNF,TGTGCCAGCAGCCAAGACGGACAGAGGCGAAACTTC
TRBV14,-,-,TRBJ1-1,CASSQDLGGWATEAFF,TGTGCCAGCAGCCAAGATTTAGGAGGGTGGGCCACTGAAGCTTTCTTT